Sequencing of this T cell receptor (beta chain) was carried out in a study of T cells after posttransplantation cyclophosphamide. Broader study findings: Later blood repertoires were often dominated by clones from the donor CD8+ memory compartment.

Profiled with immunoSEQ multiplex PCR; TCRdb holds only in-frame clones, not every one. This sample has about 14,000 clones, each found more than once. At least ten counts were recorded for this clone. Its antigen remains unknown. Treatment was busulfan-fludarabine conditioning, a marrow graft, and cyclophosphamide on days +3 and +4. The CDR3 totals 15 residues. V was shortened by 3 bases and J by 4 bases, with 15 bases between the two germline ends. Germline loops: CDR1 SGHNT, CDR2 YYREEE (reference sequence). The chain joins TRBV5-4 to TRBJ2-3, with D possibly matching TRBD2 (6 bases). This clonotype was sampled from a female patient in her 40s who received an allogeneic stem cell transplant from a related donor, was CMV-positive, and had no GVHD. T cells may partly derive from the graft donor. The source material was PBMCs, sampled around 1,100 days after allogeneic stem cell transplant with posttransplant cyclophosphamide. CDR3 amino acids: CASSSRDSAPDTQYF. The DNA of the CDR3 is TGTGCCAGCAGCTCCCGGGACTCCGCCCCAGATACGCAGTATTTT.